The rows below give T cell receptor beta chains drawn from one sample of a study of shared clonotypes between healthy human individuals. The protocol was immunoSEQ multiplex PCR, while the TCRdb copy is restricted to in-frame clones and leaves out a portion. The sample includes nearly 2 million clones, about 95% seen only once; the top ten take more than 0.9%. The sequenced sample consisted of naive CD8+ T cells sorted from blood. The receptor source for this set is a man aged 18 to 30 in good health. CDR3s include the opening cysteine and the closing phenylalanine or tryptophan. The order of the fields is D gene, J gene, clone size, V gene, CDR3 protein, CDR3 DNA. D genes are given only for firm matches. Clone size is not always given. Where it is, it says once, few, many or a class for expanded clones.

D: .
J: TRBJ1-5
size: .
V: TRBV19
CDR3: CASSPPRTGVGQPQHF
DNA: TGTGCCAGTAGTCCACCGAGAACGGGGGTTGGTCAGCCCCAGCATTTT

D: .
J: TRBJ2-6
size: .
V: TRBV5-6
CDR3: CASSRNPAGANVLTF
DNA: TGTGCCAGCAGCCGTAACCCTGCTGGGGCCAACGTCCTGACTTTC

D: .
J: TRBJ2-5
size: .
V: TRBV27
CDR3: CASSPLEPLGHQETQYF
DNA: TGTGCCAGCAGTCCCCTAGAGCCATTGGGACACCAGGAGACCCAGTACTTC

D: .
J: TRBJ2-5
size: .
V: TRBV4-1
CDR3: CASSPERGSGEETQYF
DNA: TGCGCCAGCAGCCCTGAGAGGGGTTCGGGTGAGGAGACCCAGTACTTC

D: TRBD1
J: TRBJ1-6
size: .
V: TRBV6-5
CDR3: CASSYNRGDNSPLHF
DNA: TGTGCCAGCAGTTATAACAGGGGCGATAATTCACCCCTCCACTTT

D: .
J: TRBJ1-5
size: few
V: TRBV19
CDR3: CASSIEAFRNQPQHF
DNA: TGTGCCAGTAGTATAGAAGCCTTCAGAAATCAGCCCCAGCATTTT

D: .
J: TRBJ2-3
size: .
V: TRBV5-1
CDR3: CASSLESPTDTQYF
DNA: TGCGCCAGCAGCTTGGAATCCCCCACAGATACGCAGTATTTT

D: .
J: TRBJ2-7
size: .
V: TRBV27
CDR3: CASSDPGPPYEQYF
DNA: TGTGCCAGCTCTGACCCAGGACCTCCCTACGAGCAGTACTTC

D: .
J: TRBJ1-5
size: .
V: TRBV2
CDR3: CASSPLDGYNQPQHF
DNA: TGTGCCAGCAGTCCTCTGGACGGATACAATCAGCCCCAGCATTTT

D: .
J: TRBJ2-1
size: .
V: TRBV12-5
CDR3: CASGLDRVLDNEQFF
DNA: TGTGCTAGTGGTTTGGACAGGGTGTTAGACAATGAGCAGTTCTTC

D: TRBD1
J: TRBJ2-7
size: .
V: TRBV27
CDR3: CASSLSSGGPPGF
DNA: TGTGCCAGCAGTTTATCGTCAGGGGGCCCTCCAGGTTTC

D: .
J: TRBJ1-6
size: .
V: TRBV1
CDR3: CTSSQATGSPLHF
DNA: TGCACCAGCAGCCAAGCTACAGGGTCCCCCCTCCACTTT

D: .
J: TRBJ2-5
size: .
V: TRBV5-4
CDR3: CASSFADQETQYF
DNA: TGTGCCAGCAGCTTTGCAGACCAAGAGACCCAGTACTTC

D: .
J: TRBJ2-5
size: .
V: TRBV9
CDR3: CASSVTYGETQYF
DNA: TGTGCCAGCAGCGTAACTTACGGGGAGACCCAGTACTTC

D: .
J: TRBJ2-7
size: .
V: TRBV4-2
CDR3: CASSQGRADEQYF
DNA: TGTGCCAGCAGCCAAGGTCGGGCAGACGAGCAGTACTTC

D: TRBD1
J: TRBJ1-2
size: .
V: TRBV5-6
CDR3: CASSFEGEGAWGYTF
DNA: TGTGCCAGCAGCTTTGAAGGGGAGGGGGCCTGGGGCTACACCTTC

D: TRBD1
J: TRBJ1-2
size: .
V: TRBV29-1
CDR3: CSVPGQGNYGYTF
DNA: TGCAGCGTGCCGGGACAGGGAAACTATGGCTACACCTTC

D: .
J: TRBJ2-2
size: .
V: TRBV28
CDR3: CASGWNTGELFF
DNA: TGTGCCAGCGGGTGGAACACCGGGGAGCTGTTTTTT

D: .
J: TRBJ1-5
size: .
V: TRBV28
CDR3: CASTPLEGNNQPQHF
DNA: TGTGCCAGCACCCCCTTGGAGGGGAACAATCAGCCCCAGCATTTT

D: .
J: TRBJ1-4
size: once
V: TRBV9
CDR3: CASLPEKLFF
DNA: TGTGCCAGCCTCCCCGAAAAACTGTTTTTT

D: .
J: TRBJ2-7
size: .
V: TRBV2
CDR3: CASSEGQGRISYEQYF
DNA: TGTGCCAGCAGTGAGGGCCAGGGGCGTATCTCCTACGAGCAGTACTTC

D: TRBD1
J: TRBJ1-1
size: .
V: TRBV27
CDR3: CASSFAPRGNSEAFF
DNA: TGTGCCAGCAGTTTCGCTCCCAGGGGGAACTCTGAAGCTTTCTTT

D: .
J: TRBJ2-5
size: .
V: TRBV13
CDR3: CASSFGGTGDQETQYF
DNA: TGTGCCAGCAGCTTCGGCGGGACTGGCGACCAAGAGACCCAGTACTTC

D: .
J: TRBJ2-7
size: .
V: TRBV19
CDR3: CASSIGLTYEQYF
DNA: TGTGCCAGTAGTATTGGGCTAACCTACGAGCAGTACTTC

D: TRBD1
J: TRBJ2-7
size: .
V: TRBV27
CDR3: CASSRDRYYEQYF
DNA: TGTGCCAGCAGTAGGGACAGGTACTACGAGCAGTACTTC

D: .
J: TRBJ2-5
size: .
V: TRBV6-1
CDR3: CASTALTWGPETQYF
DNA: TGTGCCAGCACCGCCCTTACGTGGGGGCCGGAGACCCAGTACTTC

D: .
J: TRBJ1-3
size: .
V: TRBV12-2
CDR3: CASRQRSTGGVVSGNTIYF
DNA: TGTGCAAGTCGCCAGAGATCGACAGGGGGCGTAGTATCTGGAAACACCATATATTTT

D: TRBD1
J: TRBJ1-1
size: .
V: TRBV27
CDR3: CASSLYSGGGSMNTEAFF
DNA: TGTGCCAGCAGTTTATACTCAGGGGGCGGCTCCATGAACACTGAAGCTTTCTTT

D: .
J: TRBJ1-5
size: .
V: TRBV30
CDR3: CAWGPGNQPQHF
DNA: TGTGCCTGGGGTCCCGGGAATCAGCCCCAGCATTTT

D: .
J: TRBJ1-2
size: .
V: TRBV4-3
CDR3: CASSQDQGGPAGYTF
DNA: TGCGCCAGCAGCCAAGATCAAGGCGGGCCGGCGGGCTACACCTTC

D: TRBD2
J: TRBJ2-1
size: .
V: TRBV6-4
CDR3: CASSLLAGHPQGQFF
DNA: TGTGCCAGCAGCTTGCTAGCGGGTCACCCCCAGGGGCAGTTCTTC

D: .
J: TRBJ2-7
size: .
V: TRBV6-1
CDR3: CASSEYLRGYEQYF
DNA: TGTGCCAGCAGTGAATATCTCAGGGGTTACGAGCAGTACTTC

D: TRBD2
J: TRBJ2-3
size: .
V: TRBV5-4
CDR3: CASSLGSGGPTDTQYF
DNA: TGTGCCAGCAGCTTGGGTAGCGGGGGCCCCACAGATACGCAGTATTTT

D: .
J: TRBJ2-7
size: .
V: TRBV11-2
CDR3: CASRWTEGYEQYF
DNA: TGTGCCAGCAGGTGGACAGAAGGCTACGAGCAGTACTTC

D: .
J: TRBJ2-7
size: .
V: TRBV10-2
CDR3: CASSTGMRTYEQYF
DNA: TGCGCCAGCAGTACAGGGATGAGGACCTACGAGCAGTACTTC

D: TRBD1
J: TRBJ1-5
size: .
V: TRBV6-5
CDR3: CASSYGQGQPQHF
DNA: TGTGCCAGCAGTTATGGACAGGGACAGCCCCAGCATTTT

D: .
J: TRBJ1-1
size: .
V: TRBV9
CDR3: CASSVDPGMNTEAFF
DNA: TGTGCCAGCAGCGTAGACCCAGGAATGAACACTGAAGCTTTCTTT

D: .
J: TRBJ2-7
size: .
V: TRBV6-1
CDR3: CASSDGIIYEQYF
DNA: TGTGCCAGCAGTGACGGGATAATCTACGAGCAGTACTTC

D: .
J: TRBJ2-7
size: .
V: TRBV11-2
CDR3: CASSLFTGWEQYF
DNA: TGTGCCAGCAGCTTATTTACAGGGTGGGAGCAGTACTTC

D: .
J: TRBJ1-2
size: .
V: TRBV7-3
CDR3: CASSSRQSYGYTF
DNA: TGTGCCAGCAGCTCCCGACAGTCTTATGGCTACACCTTC

D: .
J: TRBJ2-3
size: .
V: TRBV9
CDR3: CASSAPTDTQYF
DNA: TGTGCCAGCAGCGCCCCGACAGATACGCAGTATTTT

D: .
J: TRBJ1-2
size: .
V: TRBV29-1
CDR3: CSVEDREGDLYGYTF
DNA: TGCAGCGTTGAAGATCGGGAAGGGGATCTTTATGGCTACACCTTC

D: TRBD2
J: TRBJ2-7
size: .
V: TRBV4-3
CDR3: CASSQVWSLAVYEQYF
DNA: TGCGCCAGCAGCCAAGTTTGGTCCCTAGCGGTCTACGAGCAGTACTTC

D: TRBD1
J: TRBJ1-1
size: .
V: TRBV19
CDR3: CASRPGQGPPEAFF
DNA: TGTGCCAGTAGACCCGGACAGGGCCCACCTGAAGCTTTCTTT

D: TRBD1
J: TRBJ2-7
size: .
V: TRBV5-1
CDR3: CASSFRTGASYEQYF
DNA: TGCGCCAGCAGCTTCAGGACAGGGGCCTCCTACGAGCAGTACTTC

D: .
J: TRBJ1-1
size: .
V: TRBV11-1
CDR3: CASSEGERTEAFF
DNA: TGTGCCAGCAGCGAAGGGGAAAGGACTGAAGCTTTCTTT

D: TRBD1
J: TRBJ2-5
size: .
V: TRBV18
CDR3: CASSPPKGAVSGGIPETQYF
DNA: TGTGCCAGCTCACCACCTAAGGGGGCGGTCAGCGGAGGCATTCCAGAGACCCAGTACTTC

D: TRBD2
J: TRBJ2-3
size: .
V: TRBV6-6
CDR3: CASSWWTSGETDTQYF
DNA: TGTGCCAGCAGTTGGTGGACTAGCGGGGAGACAGATACGCAGTATTTT

D: .
J: TRBJ2-1
size: once
V: TRBV14
CDR3: CASSPGTPLYNEQFF
DNA: TGTGCCAGCAGCCCCGGGACTCCACTATACAATGAGCAGTTCTTC

D: .
J: TRBJ2-3
size: .
V: TRBV5-4
CDR3: CASSLAEGIFTDTQYF
DNA: TGTGCCAGCAGCTTGGCGGAGGGGATTTTCACAGATACGCAGTATTTT

D: .
J: TRBJ1-5
size: .
V: TRBV23-1
CDR3: CASSQSPGPGEGSNQPQHF
DNA: TGCGCCAGCAGTCAATCACCGGGCCCAGGGGAAGGCAGCAATCAGCCCCAGCATTTT